Presented here are 4 T cell receptor beta chains from one specimen sequenced in a study of early T cells in non-severe SARS-CoV-2 infection. TCRdb reanalysed the 5' RACE reads using MiXCR and keeps one entry per CDR3 protein. The sample lists 55,000 to 70,000 distinct CDR3 sequences, 12% occurring once. Specimen: whole blood. The receptors originated from an adult who was a healthcare worker with PCR-confirmed SARS-CoV-2 infection or an uninfected control (not recorded which).

At least ten counts were recorded for this clonotype. This chain joins TRBV9 and TRBJ1-6; D gene ambiguous. The CDR3 has 13 amino acids. The V end lost 4 bases, the J end lost 0 bases, and 2 bases lay between the germline ends. The germline CDR1 and CDR2 sequences are SGDLS and YYNGEE. The CDR3 nucleotides read TGTGCCAGCAGCTCCTCCTATAATTCACCCCTCCACTTT. Translated: CASSSSYNSPLHF.

This clonotype was seen ten or more times. The V call is TRBV6-6, the J call TRBJ1-2, with 7 nucleotides matching TRBD1. The J segment lost 4 bases and the V segment lost 6 bases, leaving 5 bases of the junction unmatched. The CDR3 runs 13 residues. From germline, CDR1 is MNHNY and CDR2 SVGAGI (reference sequence). For the CDR3, the DNA is TGTGCCAGCAGGGGTGGGACAGTCTATGGCTACACCTTC. It codes for CASRGGTVYGYTF.

This clonotype was found many times. The chain is built from TRBV5-5 and TRBJ1-1; D gene uncertain. The CDR3 runs 13 residues. V lost 0 bases to trimming and J lost 3 bases, with 6 bases between them. Germline assignment: CDR1 SGHKS and CDR2 YYEKEE (reference sequence). The CDR3 spells CASSLAPDTEAFF. As DNA, the CDR3 is TGTGCCAGCAGCTTGGCCCCTGACACTGAAGCTTTCTTT.

This clonotype was seen only a few times. The rearrangement links TRBV6-1 to TRBJ2-2; D remains ambiguous. The CDR3 covers 12 residues. Germline assignment: CDR1 MNHNS and CDR2 SASEGT. Trimming shortened V by 7 bases and J by 2 bases, and 5 bases separated the two germline ends. This CDR3 reads CASTINTGELFF. CDR3 sequence (DNA): TGTGCCAGCACAATCAACACCGGGGAGCTGTTTTTT.